The 5 T cell receptor beta chains reported below all come from one sample, sequenced in a study of identical twins (dated by TCRdb to between 2015 and 2016). The library relied on 5' RACE. For sequencing, an Illumina HiSeq 2000 was employed. TCRdb handled the public reads itself, with Q25 trimming in fastp and clone calling in MiXCR, and kept productive beta chains. For every CDR3 protein sequence, its rows merge into one entry that carries the most common genes and DNA. The sample table holds 270,000 or so distinct CDR3 sequences, of which about 8.5% were seen once. The ten largest clones add up to approximately 3% of the sample. Another study also made use of these data, one on yellow fever vaccine responses in identical twins.

The sequencing input was CD8+ T cells sorted from blood. These receptors all come from a woman aged 18-29 years in good health.

This clonotype was seen only a few times. The V and J genes are TRBV29-1 and TRBJ2-1; perhaps TRBD1 as D (5 bases). The CDR3 extends over 12 amino acids. Germline-derived CDR1 and CDR2 are SQVTM and ANQGSEA. The V end lost 3 bases, the J end lost 8 bases, and 11 bases lay between the germline ends. The CDR3 region has the DNA TGCAGCGTTGAGTACAGGTTAGATGAGCAGTTCTTC. Translation: CSVEYRLDEQFF.

The V gene is TRBV9, the J gene TRBJ1-1; maybe TRBD1 (5 bases). V shed 0 bases and J shed 4 bases, with 10 bases lying between them. CDR1 and CDR2 from the germline V gene are SGDLS and YYNGEE. The CDR3 sequence is 14 residues long. The CDR3 here is CASSVGGVGTEAFF. In DNA, the CDR3 is TGTGCCAGCAGCGTAGGAGGGGTTGGCACTGAAGCTTTCTTT. Supplemented by reference TRBV9 and TRBJ1-1, the full variable domain reads DSGVTQTPKHLITATGQRVTLRCSPRSGDLSVYWYQQSLDQGLQFLIQYYNGEERAKGNILERFSAQQFPDLHSELNLSSLELGDSALYFCASSVGGVGTEAFFGQGTRLTVV.

V usage is TRBV10-3 and J usage is TRBJ2-2; D uncertain. The CDR3 spans 13 residues. Germline-derived CDR1 and CDR2 are ENHRY and SYGVKD. Trimming left V 7 bases short and J 8 bases short, with 14 bases between. CDR3: CAIKPNFSGELFF. The CDR3 DNA follows: TGTGCCATCAAACCTAATTTTTCTGGGGAGCTGTTTTTT.

This clonotype was picked up a small number of times. At one boundary the junction diverges from the germline segment, which might be a read error. The V call is TRBV3-1, the J call TRBJ2-3; D gene uncertain. The CDR3 has 13 residues. CDR1 LGHDT and CDR2 YNNKEL come from the germline V gene (reference sequence). Here the CDR3 reads CASSQIRDTRRVF. For the CDR3, the DNA is TGTGCCAGCAGCCAGATAAGGGATACCCGACGGGTGTTT.

This clonotype was picked up a small number of times. The genes are TRBV7-9 and TRBJ2-1; D is unclear. Germline V gene data show CDR1 as SEHNR and CDR2 as FQNEAQ (reference sequence). This CDR3 spans 13 amino acids. With 4 bases removed from V and 6 bases from J, the gap between germline ends came to 10 bases. DNA of the CDR3: TGTGCCAGCAGCTGGCGATATGCCAATGAGCAGTTCTTC. It specifies CASSWRYANEQFF.